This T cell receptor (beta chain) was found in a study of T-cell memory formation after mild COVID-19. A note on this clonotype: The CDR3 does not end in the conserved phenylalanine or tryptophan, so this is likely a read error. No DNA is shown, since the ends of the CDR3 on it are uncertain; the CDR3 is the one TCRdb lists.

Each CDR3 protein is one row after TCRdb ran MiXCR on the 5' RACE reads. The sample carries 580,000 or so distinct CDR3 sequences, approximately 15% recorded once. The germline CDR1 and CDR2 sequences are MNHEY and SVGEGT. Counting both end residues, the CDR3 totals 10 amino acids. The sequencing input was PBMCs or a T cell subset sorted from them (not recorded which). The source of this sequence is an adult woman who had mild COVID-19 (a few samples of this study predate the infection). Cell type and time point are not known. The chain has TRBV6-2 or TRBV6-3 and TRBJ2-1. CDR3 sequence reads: CASSYILSPV.